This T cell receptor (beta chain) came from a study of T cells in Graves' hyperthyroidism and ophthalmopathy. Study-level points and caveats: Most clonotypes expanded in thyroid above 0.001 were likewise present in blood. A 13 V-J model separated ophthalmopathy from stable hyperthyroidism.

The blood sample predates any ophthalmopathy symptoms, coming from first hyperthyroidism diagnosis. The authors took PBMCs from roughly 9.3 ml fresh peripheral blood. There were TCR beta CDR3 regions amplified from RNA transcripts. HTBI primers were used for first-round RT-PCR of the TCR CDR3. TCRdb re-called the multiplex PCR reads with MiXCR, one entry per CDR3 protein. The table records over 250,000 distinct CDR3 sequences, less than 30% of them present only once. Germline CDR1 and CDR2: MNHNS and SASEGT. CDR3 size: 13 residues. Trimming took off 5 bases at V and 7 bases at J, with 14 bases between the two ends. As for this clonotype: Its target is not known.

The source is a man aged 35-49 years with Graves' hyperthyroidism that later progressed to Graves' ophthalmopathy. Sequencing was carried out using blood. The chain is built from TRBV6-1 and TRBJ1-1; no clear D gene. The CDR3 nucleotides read TGTGCCAGCAGTAAGTTAGGGCCAGGTGAAGCTTTCTTT. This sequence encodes CASSKLGPGEAFF.